The T cell receptor beta chain described here comes from a study of cytomegalovirus exposure and HLA in healthy donors. Study-wide background: Previous work identified roughly 110 million unique TCR beta sequences from around 200 million T cells. In an early release, HLA-typed donors contributed some 80 million unique TCR sequences. General study points: When the data were analyzed later, several of the most significant clusters appeared to be linked to common viral pathogens. Accurate predictions that matched the HLA-A and HLA-B alleles of most subjects were reportedly made from TCR beta sequences.

The CDR3 is 15 residues long. J gave up 5 bases and V 2 bases, and 7 bases lay outside the gene matches. The germline V gene encodes CDR1 SGHDT and CDR2 YYEEEE. PCR involved 60 Vbeta and 13 Jbeta primers. Here immunoSEQ multiplex PCR was the method, and the copy in TCRdb shows in-frame clones only, minus some. Of more than 85,000 clones detected, about 79% appear once; the ten largest clones hold approximately 3.4%. Details on this clone: Its antigen is as yet unknown.

J is TRBJ1-1 and V is TRBV5-6, with 9 bases fitting TRBD1. The origin of this receptor is a male donor in good health and CMV-seropositive. The sample comprised PBMCs. In DNA, the CDR3 is TGTGCCAGCAGCTTCCGGGACAGGGCGTGGACTGAAGCTTTCTTT. This translates into CASSFRDRAWTEAFF. The variable domain in full, with the rest retrieved from reference TRBV5-6 and TRBJ1-1, is DAGVTQSPTHLIKTRGQQVTLRCSPKSGHDTVSWYQQALGQGPQFIFQYYEEEERQRGNFPDRFSGHQFPNYSSELNVNALLLGDSALYLCASSFRDRAWTEAFFGQGTRLTVV.